This is a list of T cell receptor beta chains from one sample in a study of blood T cell repertoires in COVID-19. Assay: immunoSEQ multiplex PCR; the TCRdb copy retains only in-frame clones and omits some. This sample has around 37,000 clones, with about 76% found just once. The sequenced material came from peripheral blood. The receptors stem from a man between 65 and 80 years old with COVID-19, enrolled during active disease. Both conserved end residues are part of each CDR3. D genes are given only for firm matches. Only part of the rows carry a size: once, few, many, or a class if the clone is expanded.

d_call	v_call	j_call	clone_size	cdr3_nt	cdr3_aa
NA	TRBV28	TRBJ2-7	NA	TGTGCCAGCAGCTGGGGGGTCTACGAGCAGTACTTC	CASSWGVYEQYF
TRBD2	TRBV18	TRBJ2-2	NA	TGTGCCAGCTCACTCGGACTAGCGGGGACCACGAACACCGGGGAGCTGTTTTTT	CASSLGLAGTTNTGELFF
TRBD2	TRBV11-2	TRBJ2-5	NA	TGTGCCAGCAGCGGACTAGCGGGAGGGGAGACCCAGTACTTC	CASSGLAGGETQYF
TRBD2	TRBV11-3	TRBJ2-1	NA	TGTGCCAGCAGCTTCGGGGGGTCCTCCTACAATGAGCAGTTCTTC	CASSFGGSSYNEQFF
NA	TRBV5-1	TRBJ2-1	NA	TGCGCCAGCAGCTTGATCCAGGGCTGGATACTTGAGCAGTTCTTC	CASSLIQGWILEQFF
TRBD1	TRBV5-1	TRBJ2-3	NA	TGCGCCAGCAGCTTGGTCAGAGGCACAGGGGCAGATACGCAGTATTTT	CASSLVRGTGADTQYF
TRBD2	TRBV5-1	TRBJ2-2	NA	TGCGCCAGCAGCTTGGCCGTGAGCGGGAGAGGTACCGGGGAGCTGTTTTTT	CASSLAVSGRGTGELFF
TRBD1	TRBV28	TRBJ1-4	NA	TGTGCCAGCAGTTTAATCGACAGGGTGGTAGAAGGGAAACTGTTTTTT	CASSLIDRVVEGKLFF
NA	TRBV7-2	TRBJ1-5	NA	TGTGCCAGCAGCTTATACACCGACAGTTCGAAACAGCCCCAGCATTTT	CASSLYTDSSKQPQHF
TRBD1	TRBV6-5	TRBJ1-5	few	TGTGCCAGCAGTTACAGGGGACAGTCCCAGCCCCAGCATTTT	CASSYRGQSQPQHF
TRBD1	TRBV3-1/TRBV3-2	TRBJ1-1	NA	TGTGCCAGCAGCCAAGGACAGGGTAGCACTGAAGCTTTCTTT	CASSQGQGSTEAFF
NA	TRBV18	TRBJ2-3	NA	TGTGCCAGCTCACTCGGAGGGAAGGGCACAGATACGCAGTATTTT	CASSLGGKGTDTQYF
TRBD2	TRBV3-1/TRBV3-2	TRBJ2-1	few	TGTGCCAGCAGCCCGCGGGAGAACGCCTACAATGAGCAGTTCTTC	CASSPRENAYNEQFF
TRBD1	TRBV28	TRBJ1-2	few	TGTGCCAGCCGTAGGACAGGATCATGGAACTATGGCTACACCTTC	CASRRTGSWNYGYTF
TRBD1	TRBV5-1	TRBJ1-2	once	TGCGCCAGCAGCTTGGGAGGACAGGGGCGGGGTGGCTACACCTTC	CASSLGGQGRGGYTF
NA	TRBV18	TRBJ1-2	few	TGTGCCAGCTCATCGAGACAAGCAGGGGCCTATGGCTACACCTTC	CASSSRQAGAYGYTF
TRBD2	TRBV4-2	TRBJ2-7	NA	TGTGCCAGCAGCCCTGGGACTAGCGGGAAGACCTACGAGCAGTACTTC	CASSPGTSGKTYEQYF
TRBD1	TRBV5-1	TRBJ2-7	once	TGCGCCAGCAGCTATGGCGGGACAGGGTCCTACGAGCAGTACTTC	CASSYGGTGSYEQYF
NA	TRBV2	TRBJ1-4	NA	TGTGCCAGCAGTGCTTTGACTTATAATGAAAAACTGTTTTTT	CASSALTYNEKLFF
TRBD1	TRBV6-5	TRBJ2-7	NA	TGTGCCAGCAGTTACTCAGGGACAGGGGCTTTCGAGCAGTACTTC	CASSYSGTGAFEQYF
NA	TRBV6-6	TRBJ2-1	once	TGTGCCAGCAGTTACGGGGGGAGCTCCTACAATGAGCAGTTCTTC	CASSYGGSSYNEQFF
NA	TRBV6-5	TRBJ1-1	NA	TGTGCCAGCAGTAGGGTAGGGGGAAGCACTGAAGCTTTCTTT	CASSRVGGSTEAFF
TRBD2	TRBV19	TRBJ2-3	NA	TGTGCCAGTAGTACCCTGGTTCTAGCGGGATTCACAGATACGCAGTATTTT	CASSTLVLAGFTDTQYF
NA	TRBV7-7	TRBJ2-7	NA	TGTGCTAGCAGCTTATCACAGGGCTACGAGCAGTACTTC	CASSLSQGYEQYF
TRBD1	TRBV3-1/TRBV3-2	TRBJ2-1	NA	TGTGCCAGCAGCCACCCGGGACAGGGGGCTGGGGATGAGCAGTTCTTC	CASSHPGQGAGDEQFF
NA	TRBV7-9	TRBJ2-6	NA	TGTGCCAGCAGCTCGACAGGCTCTGGGGCCAACGTCCTGACTTTC	CASSSTGSGANVLTF
NA	TRBV9	TRBJ2-7	NA	TGTGCCCGCGGGACGTATTACGAGCAGTACTTC	CARGTYYEQYF
TRBD1	TRBV29-1	TRBJ2-5	NA	TGCAGCTCGCTCCGGGACAGGGGTGTAGAGACCCAGTACTTC	CSSLRDRGVETQYF
NA	TRBV19	TRBJ1-3	NA	TGTGCCAGTAGTATAGATCTACAGGGCTCTGGAAACACCATATATTTT	CASSIDLQGSGNTIYF
TRBD1	TRBV11-2	TRBJ1-2	NA	TGTGCCAGCAGTCAGGGGGCTATCAACTATGGCTACACCTTC	CASSQGAINYGYTF
NA	TRBV5-1	TRBJ2-5	few	TGCGCCAGCAGCCCGGCGGGCCTTACATCCGGAGAGACCCAGTACTTC	CASSPAGLTSGETQYF
NA	TRBV19	TRBJ1-4	NA	TGTGCCAGTAGTATGCGGGGGCGTGAAAAACTGTTTTTT	CASSMRGREKLFF
TRBD2	TRBV2	TRBJ2-3	NA	TGTGCCAGCAGCCCAGGAGGCGGGGAGGGAGATACGCAGTATTTT	CASSPGGGEGDTQYF
NA	TRBV5-1	TRBJ2-7	NA	TGCGCCAGCAGCTTAAGGCTAACAGCAGACGAGCAGTACTTC	CASSLRLTADEQYF
TRBD2	TRBV11-2	TRBJ2-3	NA	TGTGCCAGCAGCTTACCCCGGGGGGACACAGATACGCAGTATTTT	CASSLPRGDTDTQYF
TRBD2	TRBV11-2	TRBJ2-3	NA	TGTGCCAGCAGTCTAGCGGGACTCACAGATACGCAGTATTTT	CASSLAGLTDTQYF
NA	TRBV7-8	TRBJ1-6	NA	TGTGCCAGCAGCAGAGACAGAAAAAATTCACCCCTCCACTTT	CASSRDRKNSPLHF
NA	TRBV18	TRBJ2-3	once	TGTGCCAGCGTCGGGGGAGTCCCTATGGTGGATACGCAGTATTTT	CASVGGVPMVDTQYF
TRBD1	TRBV3-1/TRBV3-2	TRBJ2-7	NA	TGTGCCAGCAGCCCCTGGACAGGGAACGAGCAGTACTTC	CASSPWTGNEQYF
TRBD2	TRBV5-4	TRBJ2-3	NA	TGTGCCAGCAGCCCGAGCGGGACTAGCGCTACGCAGTATTTT	CASSPSGTSATQYF
NA	TRBV4-3	TRBJ1-2	few	TGCGCCAGCAGCCAAGATAGGGGCCATAACTATGGCTACACCTTC	CASSQDRGHNYGYTF
TRBD2	TRBV5-1	TRBJ2-2	few	TGCGCCAGCTCCCTGGGTCTAGCGGGAGGGCGCAGCGGGGAGCTGTTTTTT	CASSLGLAGGRSGELFF
NA	TRBV12-3/TRBV12-4	TRBJ1-5	NA	TGTGCCAGCAGGGGGGGGGCCCGTAAAGCCCAGCATTTT	CASRGGARKAQHF
NA	TRBV6-1	TRBJ2-2	NA	TGTGCCAGCAGTGAAGCCCGGGGTACCGGGGAGCTGTTTTTT	CASSEARGTGELFF
TRBD2	TRBV12-5	TRBJ2-1	NA	TGTGCTAGTGGTTTGCCCCCCCTAGCGGGAGTGAATGAGCAGTTCTTC	CASGLPPLAGVNEQFF
NA	TRBV4-1	TRBJ1-2	NA	TGCGCCAGCAGCCTTCGGTTTGGAGGGACGAGCTATGGCTACACCTTC	CASSLRFGGTSYGYTF
TRBD2	TRBV25-1	TRBJ2-3	NA	TGTGCCAGCAGAGGGCGGGAGGGCCGGAATACGCAGTATTTT	CASRGREGRNTQYF
NA	TRBV18	TRBJ1-6	NA	TGTGCCAGCTCACCTAGACAGGAAGATACATCACCCCTCCACTTT	CASSPRQEDTSPLHF